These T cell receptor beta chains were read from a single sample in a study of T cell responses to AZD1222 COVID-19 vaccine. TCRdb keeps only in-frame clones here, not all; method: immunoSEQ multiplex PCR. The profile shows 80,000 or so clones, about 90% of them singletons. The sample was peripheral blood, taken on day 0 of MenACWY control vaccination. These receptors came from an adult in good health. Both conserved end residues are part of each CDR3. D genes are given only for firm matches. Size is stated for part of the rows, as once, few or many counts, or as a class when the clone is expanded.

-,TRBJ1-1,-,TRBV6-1,CANSDRGRTPEAFF,TGTGCCAACAGTGACCGGGGTCGGACACCTGAAGCTTTCTTT
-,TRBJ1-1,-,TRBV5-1,CASSANQGVTEAFF,TGCGCCAGCAGCGCTAACCAGGGAGTCACTGAAGCTTTCTTT
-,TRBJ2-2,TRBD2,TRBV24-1,CATSSGTRGTGELFF,TGTGCCACCAGTTCCGGGACTAGGGGCACCGGGGAGCTGTTTTTT
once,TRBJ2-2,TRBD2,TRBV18,CASSPRGGKDTGELFF,TGTGCCAGCTCACCACGGGGAGGGAAGGACACCGGGGAGCTGTTTTTT
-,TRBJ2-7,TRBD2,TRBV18,CASSPTGTSGDEQYF,TGTGCCAGCTCACCGACCGGGACTAGCGGTGACGAGCAGTACTTC
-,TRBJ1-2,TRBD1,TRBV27,CASRPGQGHYTF,TGTGCCAGCAGGCCGGGACAGGGTCACTACACCTTC
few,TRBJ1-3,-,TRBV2,CASSEMGTGNTIYF,TGTGCCAGCAGTGAGATGGGGACTGGAAACACCATATATTTT
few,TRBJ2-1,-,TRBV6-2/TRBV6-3,CASSLGTAADEQFF,TGTGCCAGCAGTCTCGGGACCGCCGCCGATGAGCAGTTCTTC
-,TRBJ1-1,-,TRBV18,CASSLTGMNTEAFF,TGTGCCAGCTCACTAACAGGGATGAACACTGAAGCTTTCTTT
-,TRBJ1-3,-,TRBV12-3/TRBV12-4,CASSLVQGRTIYF,TGTGCCAGCAGTTTGGTCCAGGGGAGGACCATATATTTT
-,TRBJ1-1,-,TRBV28,CASLSRRGWNTEAFF,TGTGCCAGCCTTTCGCGCCGAGGGTGGAACACTGAAGCTTTCTTT
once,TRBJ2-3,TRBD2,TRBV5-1,CASSLVGLAGSGRTDTQYF,TGCGCCAGCAGCTTGGTAGGGCTAGCGGGGAGTGGAAGAACAGATACGCAGTATTTT
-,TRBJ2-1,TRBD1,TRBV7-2,CASRLGTGNNEQFF,TGTGCCAGCAGGCTCGGGACAGGGAACAATGAGCAGTTCTTC
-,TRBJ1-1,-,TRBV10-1,CASSQQGKGDEAFF,TGCGCCAGCAGTCAACAGGGTAAAGGAGATGAAGCTTTCTTT
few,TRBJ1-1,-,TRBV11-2,CASSLKFGHKNTEAFF,TGTGCCAGCAGCTTAAAGTTCGGACATAAGAACACTGAAGCTTTCTTT
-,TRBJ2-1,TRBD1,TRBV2,CASVVTTGGHNEQFF,TGTGCCAGCGTTGTCACAACAGGGGGTCACAATGAGCAGTTCTTC
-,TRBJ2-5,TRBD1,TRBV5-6,CASSSRQGFQETQYF,TGTGCCAGCAGCTCCCGACAGGGCTTCCAAGAGACCCAGTACTTC
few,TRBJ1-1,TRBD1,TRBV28,CASSLWHRGGYTEAFF,TGTGCCAGCAGTTTATGGCACAGGGGTGGGTACACTGAAGCTTTCTTT
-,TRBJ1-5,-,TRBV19,CASSIPYQPQHF,TGTGCCAGTAGTATCCCTTATCAGCCCCAGCATTTT
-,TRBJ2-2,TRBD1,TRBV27,CASTRWTGEDTGELFF,TGTGCCAGCACCAGATGGACAGGGGAGGACACCGGGGAGCTGTTTTTT
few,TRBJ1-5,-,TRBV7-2,CASSSKEAGSNQPQHF,TGTGCCAGCAGCTCTAAAGAGGCGGGGTCCAATCAGCCCCAGCATTTT
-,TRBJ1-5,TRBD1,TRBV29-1,CSVGTGDQPQHF,TGCAGCGTGGGGACAGGGGATCAGCCCCAGCATTTT
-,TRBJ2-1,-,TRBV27,CASSIAAVPYNEQFF,TGTGCCAGCTCAATAGCGGCGGTACCCTACAATGAGCAGTTCTTC
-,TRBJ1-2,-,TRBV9,CASSPFGAKNGYTF,TGTGCCAGCAGCCCTTTCGGGGCTAAGAATGGCTACACCTTC
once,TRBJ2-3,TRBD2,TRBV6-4,CASSASGRDTQYF,TGTGCCAGCAGTGCTAGCGGGAGAGATACGCAGTATTTT
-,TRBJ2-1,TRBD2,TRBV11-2,CASSFSGRGSYNEQFF,TGTGCCAGCAGCTTTAGCGGGAGGGGATCCTACAATGAGCAGTTCTTC
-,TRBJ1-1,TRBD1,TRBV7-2,CASSPKTGWITAFF,TGTGCCAGCAGCCCAAAGACAGGGTGGATAACGGCTTTCTTT
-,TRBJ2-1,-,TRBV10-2,CASSESMAYNEQFF,TGCGCCAGCAGTGAGTCGATGGCCTACAATGAGCAGTTCTTC
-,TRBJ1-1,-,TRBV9,CASSPRTHLEAFF,TGTGCCAGCAGCCCCCGGACTCACCTTGAAGCTTTCTTT
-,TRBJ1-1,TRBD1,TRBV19,CASNPPGQFPGAFF,TGTGCCAGTAACCCCCCGGGACAGTTCCCCGGAGCTTTCTTT
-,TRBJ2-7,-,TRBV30,CAWSVQRPYEQYF,TGTGCCTGGAGTGTACAGAGGCCCTACGAGCAGTACTTC
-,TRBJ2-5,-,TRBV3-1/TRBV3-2,CASSPPGTNGETQYF,TGTGCCAGCAGCCCACCCGGGACGAACGGAGAGACCCAGTACTTC
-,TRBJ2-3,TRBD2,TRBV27,CASRLSGLRTDTQYF,TGTGCCAGCAGACTTAGCGGGCTTCGCACAGATACGCAGTATTTT
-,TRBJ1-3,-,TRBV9,CASSVGGAGGNTIYF,TGTGCCAGCAGCGTAGGAGGGGCGGGTGGAAACACCATATATTTT
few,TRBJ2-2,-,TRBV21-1,CASSKGNTGELFF,TGTGCCAGCAGCAAAGGGAACACCGGGGAGCTGTTTTTT
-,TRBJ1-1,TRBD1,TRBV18,CASSPVGTAWDLNTEAFF,TGTGCCAGCTCACCGGTGGGGACAGCGTGGGATCTTAACACTGAAGCTTTCTTT
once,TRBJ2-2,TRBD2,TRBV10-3,CAIGAGGTGELFF,TGTGCCATCGGGGCGGGAGGAACCGGGGAGCTGTTTTTT
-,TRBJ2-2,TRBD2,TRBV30,CAWSVSGAGGELFF,TGTGCCTGGAGTGTAAGCGGGGCTGGCGGGGAGCTGTTTTTT
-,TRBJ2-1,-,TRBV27,CASSLSGGLANEQFF,TGTGCCAGCAGTTTATCGGGCGGCCTAGCTAATGAGCAGTTCTTC
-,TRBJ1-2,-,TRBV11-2,CASSLELSGTARYGYTF,TGTGCCAGCAGCTTAGAACTATCAGGGACCGCAAGGTACGGCTACACCTTC
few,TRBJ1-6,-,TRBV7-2,CASSLVPGRTTNSPLHF,TGTGCCAGCAGCTTAGTTCCGGGCAGGACGACGAATTCACCCCTCCACTTT
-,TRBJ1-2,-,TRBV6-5,CASSYWEGGDGYTF,TGTGCCAGCAGTTACTGGGAGGGGGGTGATGGCTACACCTTC
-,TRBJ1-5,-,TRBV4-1,CASSHPTGPQHF,TGCGCCAGCAGCCACCCCACGGGCCCCCAGCATTTT
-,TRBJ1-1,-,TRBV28,CASSLMGWGEAFF,TGTGCCAGCAGTTTAATGGGTTGGGGGGAAGCTTTCTTT
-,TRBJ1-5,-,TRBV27,CASAYRESQPQHF,TGTGCCAGCGCCTACAGGGAAAGTCAGCCCCAGCATTTT
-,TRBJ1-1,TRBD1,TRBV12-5,CASGFKGGERTEAFF,TGTGCTAGTGGTTTTAAAGGGGGCGAGCGGACTGAAGCTTTCTTT
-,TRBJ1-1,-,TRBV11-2,CASSFFAQGHYTEAFF,TGTGCCAGCAGCTTTTTTGCCCAGGGACATTACACTGAAGCTTTCTTT
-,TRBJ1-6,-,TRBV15,CATSGSSYNSPLHF,TGTGCCACCAGCGGGAGCTCCTATAATTCACCCCTCCACTTT
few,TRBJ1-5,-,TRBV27,CASSSRGDTSIQPQHF,TGTGCCAGCAGTTCCCGAGGGGACACGAGTATTCAGCCCCAGCATTTT
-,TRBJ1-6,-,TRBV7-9,CASSSQGSYNSPLHF,TGTGCCAGCAGCTCCCAGGGATCCTATAATTCACCCCTCCACTTT